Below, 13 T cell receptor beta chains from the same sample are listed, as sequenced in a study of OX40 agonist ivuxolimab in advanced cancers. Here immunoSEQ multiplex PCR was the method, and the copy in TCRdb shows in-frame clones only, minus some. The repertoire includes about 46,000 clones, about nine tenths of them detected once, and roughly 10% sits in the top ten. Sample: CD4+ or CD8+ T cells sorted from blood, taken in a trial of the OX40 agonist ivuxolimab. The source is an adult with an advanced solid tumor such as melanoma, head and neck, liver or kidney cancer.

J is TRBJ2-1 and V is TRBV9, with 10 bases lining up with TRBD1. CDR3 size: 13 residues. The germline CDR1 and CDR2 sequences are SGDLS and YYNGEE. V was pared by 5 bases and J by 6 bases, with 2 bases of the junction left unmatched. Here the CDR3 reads CASRDRGSNEQFF. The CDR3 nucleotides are TGTGCCAGCAGGGACAGGGGGTCCAATGAGCAGTTCTTC.

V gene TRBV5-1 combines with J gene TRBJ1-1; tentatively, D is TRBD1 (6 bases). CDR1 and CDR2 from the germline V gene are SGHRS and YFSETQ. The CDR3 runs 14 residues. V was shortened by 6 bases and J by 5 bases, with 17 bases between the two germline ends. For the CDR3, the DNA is TGCGCCAGCACCTCCACAGGGACTGGGACTGAAGCTTTCTTT. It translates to CASTSTGTGTEAFF.

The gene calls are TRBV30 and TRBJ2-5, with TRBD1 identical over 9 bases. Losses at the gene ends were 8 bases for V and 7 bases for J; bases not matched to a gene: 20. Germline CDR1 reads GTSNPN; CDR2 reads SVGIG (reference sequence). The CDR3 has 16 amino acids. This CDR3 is CARSSYRQGQGGTQYF. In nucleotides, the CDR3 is TGTGCCCGGTCTTCCTACCGGCAGGGACAGGGAGGGACCCAGTACTTC.

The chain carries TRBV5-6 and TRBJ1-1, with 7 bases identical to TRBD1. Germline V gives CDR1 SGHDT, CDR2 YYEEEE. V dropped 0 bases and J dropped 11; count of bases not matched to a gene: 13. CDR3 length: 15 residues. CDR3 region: CASSLAVGGGHTAFF. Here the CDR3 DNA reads TGTGCCAGCAGCTTGGCCGTGGGAGGGGGCCACACGGCTTTCTTT.

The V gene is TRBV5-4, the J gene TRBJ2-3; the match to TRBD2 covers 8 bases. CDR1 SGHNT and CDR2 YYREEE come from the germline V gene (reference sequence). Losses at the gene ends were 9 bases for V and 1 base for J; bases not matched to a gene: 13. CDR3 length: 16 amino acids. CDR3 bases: TGTGCCATGGGACTAGTGGGAGTTATTGGCACAGATACGCAGTATTTT. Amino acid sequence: CAMGLVGVIGTDTQYF.

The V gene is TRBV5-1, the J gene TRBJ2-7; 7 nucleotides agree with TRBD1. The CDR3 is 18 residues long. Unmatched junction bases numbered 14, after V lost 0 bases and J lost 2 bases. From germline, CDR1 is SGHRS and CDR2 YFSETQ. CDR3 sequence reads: CASSLVGGQELGTYEQYF. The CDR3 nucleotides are TGCGCCAGCAGCTTGGTTGGAGGACAGGAACTGGGGACCTACGAGCAGTACTTC.

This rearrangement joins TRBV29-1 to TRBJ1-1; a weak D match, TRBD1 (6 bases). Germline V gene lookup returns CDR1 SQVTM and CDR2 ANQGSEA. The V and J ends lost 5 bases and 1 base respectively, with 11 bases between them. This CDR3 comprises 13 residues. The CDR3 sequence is CSVQDSWNTEAFF. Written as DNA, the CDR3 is TGCAGCGTTCAGGACAGTTGGAACACTGAAGCTTTCTTT.

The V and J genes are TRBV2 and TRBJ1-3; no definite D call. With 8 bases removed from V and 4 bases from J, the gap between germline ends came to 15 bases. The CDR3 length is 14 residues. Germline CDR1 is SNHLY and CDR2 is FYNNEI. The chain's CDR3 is CASFSPDPGNTIYF. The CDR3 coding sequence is TGTGCCAGCTTTTCGCCAGATCCGGGAAACACCATATATTTT.

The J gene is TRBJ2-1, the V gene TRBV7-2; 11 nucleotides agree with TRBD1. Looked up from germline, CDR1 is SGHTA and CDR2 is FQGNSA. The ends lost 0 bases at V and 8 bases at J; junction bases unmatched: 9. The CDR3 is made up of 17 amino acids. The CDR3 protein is CASSLARTGGLVDEQFF. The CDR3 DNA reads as TGTGCCAGCAGCTTAGCCCGGACAGGGGGCCTAGTGGATGAGCAGTTCTTC.

CDR3 protein: CASSLQGGMNTEAFF. Written as DNA, the CDR3 is TGTGCCAGCAGCTTACAGGGCGGGATGAACACTGAAGCTTTCTTT. The chain carries TRBV11-2 and TRBJ1-1; a possible D gene is TRBD1 (5 bases). Germline V CDR1 and CDR2: SGHAT, FQNNGV. The CDR3 has 15 amino acids. V lost 2 bases and J lost 0, with 10 bases in between.

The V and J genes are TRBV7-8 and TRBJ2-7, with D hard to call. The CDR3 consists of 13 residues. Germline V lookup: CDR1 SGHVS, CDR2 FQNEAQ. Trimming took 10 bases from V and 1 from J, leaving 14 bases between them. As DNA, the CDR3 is TGTGCCACCCAGAGGACGGAGTCCTACGAGCAGTACTTC. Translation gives CATQRTESYEQYF.

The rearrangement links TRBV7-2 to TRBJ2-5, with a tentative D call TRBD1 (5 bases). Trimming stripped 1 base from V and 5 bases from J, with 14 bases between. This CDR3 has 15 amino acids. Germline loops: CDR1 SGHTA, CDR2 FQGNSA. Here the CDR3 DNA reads TGTGCCAGCAGCTTAGTGGTAGGGGTCAGGGAGACCCAGTACTTC. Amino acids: CASSLVVGVRETQYF.

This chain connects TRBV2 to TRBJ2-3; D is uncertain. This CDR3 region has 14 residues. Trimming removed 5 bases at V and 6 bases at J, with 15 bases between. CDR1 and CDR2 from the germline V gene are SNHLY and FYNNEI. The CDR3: CASSPGISEDTQYF. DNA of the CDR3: TGTGCCAGCAGTCCGGGTATTTCGGAGGATACGCAGTATTTT.